The rows below give T cell receptor beta chains drawn from one sample of a study of T cells in localized non-small cell lung cancer. Clones were sequenced by immunoSEQ multiplex PCR, and TCRdb holds only the in-frame ones, with some missing. The sample contains tens of thousands of clones, 88% of which appear only once. The source material was PBMCs, sampled before any cancer treatment. The origin of the receptors is a man aged 40 to 69 with stage II squamous cell lung carcinoma. Each CDR3 is given with its conserved first and last residue. Each record gives: clone size, D gene, J gene, V gene, CDR3 DNA, CDR3 protein. The D gene is left open where the match is weak. Only some rows state a clone size, as once, few, many or a class for expanded clones.

. | . | TRBJ2-7 | TRBV5-1 | TGCGCCAGCAGCTTGGCTCCAGGGGACTACGAGCAGTACTTC | CASSLAPGDYEQYF
. | . | TRBJ2-4 | TRBV7-9 | TGTGCCAGCAGTTCCGGTGGGGGAACGGGGCTTTGGGACATTCAGTACTTC | CASSSGGGTGLWDIQYF
. | TRBD2 | TRBJ2-3 | TRBV7-8 | TGTGCCAGCAGCTTAGAGCTAGCGGGGAGCACAGATACGCAGTATTTT | CASSLELAGSTDTQYF
. | . | TRBJ1-1 | TRBV9 | TGTGCCAGCAGCGGACGAAAGGGGGTGGACACTGAAGCTTTCTTT | CASSGRKGVDTEAFF
. | . | TRBJ2-5 | TRBV21-1 | TGTGCCAGCGACCTACGCGGCCAAGAGACCCAGTACTTC | CASDLRGQETQYF
. | . | TRBJ2-3 | TRBV5-1 | TGCGCCAGCAGCTTGGACATGGGAGATACGCAGTATTTT | CASSLDMGDTQYF
. | TRBD1 | TRBJ1-6 | TRBV5-1 | TGCGCCAGCAGCTCCTTAAGACAGGGGGATAATTCACCCCTCCACTTT | CASSSLRQGDNSPLHF
once | . | TRBJ2-7 | TRBV30 | TGTGCCTGGACATTGGACACCTACTCCTACGAGCAGTACTTC | CAWTLDTYSYEQYF
. | TRBD1 | TRBJ2-3 | TRBV10-1 | TGCGCCAGCAGTGAGGGGGACAGGGGGGTAGATACGCAGTATTTT | CASSEGDRGVDTQYF
. | . | TRBJ1-6 | TRBV6-5 | TGTGCCAGCAGTCCCCCGGGATCGCCCCTCCACTTT | CASSPPGSPLHF
once | TRBD2 | TRBJ2-3 | TRBV5-1 | TGCGCCAGCAGCCCGACTAGCGGGGGAGCCCGTTTCACAGATACGCAGTATTTT | CASSPTSGGARFTDTQYF
. | . | TRBJ1-3 | TRBV7-2 | TGTGCCAGCAGCCGACCCCAGGGGTCTGGAAACACCATATATTTT | CASSRPQGSGNTIYF
. | . | TRBJ1-2 | TRBV2 | TGTGCCAGCCGGAGGGACAACTATGGCTACACCTTC | CASRRDNYGYTF
once | TRBD1 | TRBJ2-2 | TRBV18 | TGTGCCAGCTCACGGACGACAGGGCGGAACACCGGGGAGCTGTTTTTT | CASSRTTGRNTGELFF
. | . | TRBJ1-3 | TRBV28 | TGTGCCAGCAGTTTTCTAGGGGTCTCTGGAAACACCATATATTTT | CASSFLGVSGNTIYF